This T cell receptor beta chain originates from a study of molecular identifiers for immune sequencing clone quantification. The CDR3 is 13 amino acids. The V gene's germline CDR1 is SEHNR and CDR2 FQNEAQ (reference sequence). V lost 6 bases, J lost 3 bases, and 3 bases stayed unmatched. This clonotype was seen many times. As previously described, bulk TCR libraries were made using listed TCR primers. TCRdb reprocessed the PCR reads via MiXCR and lists one record per CDR3 protein. The sample consists of approximately 590,000 distinct CDR3 sequences, 25% of them appearing once. What was sequenced was naive CD8+ T cells from blood, with Jurkat cell RNA spiked in. Documented subset: FACS-sorted CD8+CD4-CCR7+CD45RA+ naive T cells. The chain joins TRBV7-9 to TRBJ1-1, with 8 nucleotides matching TRBD1. This clonotype was sampled from a human donor in good health. Some libraries in this study had Jurkat cell RNA spiked in. The CDR3 bases are TGTGCCAGCAGGCAGGGGGCAGACACTGAAGCTTTCTTT. It yields the protein CASRQGADTEAFF.